These 27 T cell receptor beta chains were all obtained from the same sample, sequenced in a study of spatial heterogeneity in lung cancer. Antigens for these TCRs are unknown. Study observations and caveats: Tracking of tumor mutation counts was seen in expanded intratumoral alpha and beta TCR counts.

The time point denotes: sample taken at primary tumor resection. TCRdb ran MiXCR on the 5' RACE reads and lists one entry per CDR3 protein. The sample includes under 2,000 distinct CDR3 sequences, 20% of them seen just once. This specimen was lung tumor tissue, taken at surgery. All receptors come from a male donor with early-stage non-small cell lung cancer.

By sample fraction, this clonotype is medium-sized. Because the library targeted alpha chains, this beta chain is an off-target read whose size means little. The J gene is TRBJ2-5, the V gene TRBV7-8; 11 positions match TRBD1. The V gene's germline CDR1 is SGHVS and CDR2 FQNEAQ. With V trimmed by 6 bases and J by 2 bases, 2 bases remained unmatched. The CDR3 spans 14 residues. The CDR3 region is CASRGQGVQETQYF. The CDR3 DNA sequence: TGTGCCAGCAGGGGACAGGGGGTTCAAGAGACCCAGTACTTC.

In its sample, this clonotype ranks as medium-sized. This beta chain appears as a stray read in a library generated for alpha chains; its size is not informative. V and J are TRBV29-1 and TRBJ2-1; 11 bases map to TRBD2. The V and J ends lost 4 bases and 1 base, in that order; junction bases with no gene match: 0. The germline CDR1 and CDR2 sequences are SQVTM and ANQGSEA. CDR3 length: 14 amino acids. The CDR3 bases are TGCAGCGTTGTAGCGGGAGGGTCCTACAATGAGCAGTTCTTC. Encoded protein: CSVVAGGSYNEQFF.

This clonotype was detected a few times. The library was built for alpha chains, so this beta chain is an off-target read and its size means little. V and J are TRBV6-5 and TRBJ1-2; TRBD1 matches at 8 bases. The CDR3 sequence is 16 residues long. Germline V gives CDR1 MNHEY, CDR2 SVGAGI. After removal of 0 bases from V and 4 bases from J, the junction contained 7 bases not matched to a gene. DNA of the CDR3: TGTGCCAGCAGTTACTCGAGTGCAGGGGGCGCCTATGGCTACACCTTC. Encoded protein: CASSYSSAGGAYGYTF.

Sample share makes this clonotype medium-sized. This beta chain is a stray sequence in a library constructed for alpha chains; its clone size is not meaningful. J is TRBJ2-5 and V is TRBV10-3; perhaps TRBD2 as D (6 bases). V was pared by 2 bases and J by 5 bases, with 6 bases between. The CDR3 length is 12 residues. Germline loops: CDR1 ENHRY, CDR2 SYGVKD. CDR3 sequence (DNA): TGTGCCATCAGTGAGGGGGGGGAGACCCAGTACTTC. As protein: CAISEGGETQYF.

Sample share makes this clonotype medium-sized. This beta chain is an off-target read within a library intended for alpha chains, so its frequency means little. The chain uses TRBV7-2 and TRBJ2-7; D uncertain. Trimming left V 5 bases short and J 3 bases short, with 11 bases between. The CDR3 extends over 13 amino acids. Germline V lookup: CDR1 SGHTA, CDR2 FQGNSA. CDR3 bases: TGTGCCAGCAGCCCCTACCCAGTCTACGAGCAGTACTTC. Amino acid sequence: CASSPYPVYEQYF.

By frequency in the sample, this clonotype is medium-sized. The library was built for alpha chains, so this beta chain is an off-target read and its size means little. The chain recombines TRBV6-6 with TRBJ2-2; D unclear. The CDR3 contains 16 residues. Trimming pared 5 bases from V and 0 bases from J, leaving 13 bases between. Germline assignment: CDR1 MNHNY and CDR2 SVGAGI (reference sequence). This CDR3 is CASSLSDGSNTGELFF. CDR3 bases: TGTGCCAGCAGTCTTTCGGACGGCTCGAACACCGGGGAGCTGTTTTTT.

This clonotype ranks as large. This beta chain is an unintended read in a library built for alpha chains; its size means little. This chain joins TRBV9 and TRBJ2-4; 9 bases map to TRBD2. V shed 4 bases, J shed 1 base, and the junction held 6 bases outside the gene matches. Germline V lookup: CDR1 SGDLS, CDR2 YYNGEE. This CDR3 region has 16 residues. CDR3 in amino acids: CASSSRTSAAKNIQYF. CDR3 sequence (DNA): TGTGCCAGCAGCTCCCGGACTAGCGCCGCCAAAAACATTCAGTACTTC.

This clonotype is medium-sized in the sample. Being off target in a library aimed at alpha chains, this beta chain has a size of little meaning. The CDR3 region has the DNA TGTGCCATCAGTGAGTCCCAAGCGGGGCCGGGCTACAATGAGCAGTTCTTC. It translates to CAISESQAGPGYNEQFF. V and J are TRBV10-3 and TRBJ2-1; 7 nucleotides line up with TRBD2. Germline V gene sequence: CDR1 ENHRY, CDR2 SYGVKD. Losses at the gene ends were 0 bases for V and 3 bases for J; bases not matched to a gene: 8. This CDR3 has 17 residues.

On this clonotype itself: Because the library targeted alpha chains, this beta chain is an off-target read whose size means little. The chain carries TRBV29-1 and TRBJ2-7, with D possibly being TRBD1 or TRBD2 (5 bases each). The CDR3 contains 12 residues. Per germline, CDR1 SQVTM and CDR2 ANQGSEA. V lost 4 bases and J 3 bases, leaving 10 bases between the germline ends. The CDR3 DNA sequence: TGCAGCGTTGTCGGGACGCACTACGAGCAGTACTTC. Translation gives CSVVGTHYEQYF.

Remarks on this clonotype: This beta chain lies outside the target of a library built for alpha chains; its clone size means little. The chain carries TRBV7-6 and TRBJ2-1; D possibly corresponds to TRBD2 (5 bases). The V end was cut by 1 base, the J end by 0 bases, with 13 bases between. The CDR3 loop spans 17 amino acids. Germline-derived CDR1 and CDR2 are SGHVS and FNYEAQ. CDR3 DNA: TGTGCCAGCAGCTTAGAGGCCCCTGGGAGCTCCTACAATGAGCAGTTCTTC. Protein: CASSLEAPGSSYNEQFF.

This clonotype qualifies as medium-sized (0.01 to 0.1%). This beta chain slipped into a library made for alpha chains as a stray read, so its size is not meaningful. The chain is built from TRBV5-1 and TRBJ2-1; D might be TRBD2 (6 bases). Per the germline V gene, CDR1 is SGHRS and CDR2 is YFSETQ. The CDR3 extends over 15 amino acids. The ends were cut back, 2 bases at V and 10 bases at J, with 19 bases in the middle. As DNA, the CDR3 is TGCGCCAGCAGCTTAGGGGCCGGTGCTAGCGAAGAGCAGTTCTTC. It specifies CASSLGAGASEEQFF.

As to this clonotype: This beta chain is an unintended read in a library built for alpha chains; its size means little. The chain employs TRBV6-1 and TRBJ2-1; D is possibly TRBD1 (7 bases). CDR3 length: 16 residues. V gave up 1 base and J gave up 6 bases, with 16 bases separating them. Per germline, CDR1 MNHNS and CDR2 SASEGT. The CDR3 region has the DNA TGTGCCAGCAGTGAAGAAATTGCAGGGGGAGGCAATGAGCAGTTCTTC. Translating gives CASSEEIAGGGNEQFF.

With respect to this clonotype: This beta chain is an off-target read within a library intended for alpha chains, so its frequency means little. V gene TRBV7-2 combines with J gene TRBJ1-5; D gene uncertain. Trimming cost V 5 bases and J 4 bases, with 9 bases left between them. The germline V gene has CDR1 SGHTA and CDR2 FQGNSA. This CDR3 contains 13 residues. The CDR3 nucleotides are TGTGCCAGCAGCCCCGGGGTTAATCAGCCCCAGCATTTT. Protein product: CASSPGVNQPQHF.

This clonotype is labeled medium-sized. As an off-target read in a library built for alpha chains, this beta chain has a frequency of little significance. The V call is TRBV6-2 or TRBV6-3, the J call TRBJ2-1; 8 bases align to TRBD2. J gave up 9 bases and V 2 bases, and 9 bases lay outside the gene matches. The CDR3 has 15 residues. CDR1 and CDR2 from the germline V gene are MNHEY and SVGEGT. CDR3: CASSYSAGGLSEQFF. CDR3 nucleotide sequence: TGTGCCAGCAGTTACAGCGCGGGGGGTCTAAGTGAGCAGTTCTTC.

In its sample, this clonotype was seen once. Found in a library prepared for alpha chains, this beta chain is an off-target read, and its abundance has little meaning. The rearrangement uses TRBV28 and TRBJ1-1; D is undetermined. Germline CDR1 and CDR2: MDHEN and SYDVKM. The V and J ends lost 3 bases and 3 bases respectively, with 8 bases between them. This CDR3 is 13 amino acids long. DNA of the CDR3: TGTGCCAGCAGTTTCCCTGGGGACACTGAAGCTTTCTTT. Translated, it gives CASSFPGDTEAFF.

This clonotype has a single count. This beta chain represents an off-target read in a library built for alpha chains; its size is of limited meaning. The CDR3 DNA reads TGTGCCAGCAGTCCTCGATCGAGGCGAGAGACCCAGTACTTC. It specifies CASSPRSRRETQYF. This chain links TRBV27 with TRBJ2-5; unclear D gene. Per germline, CDR1 MNHEY and CDR2 SMNVEV (reference sequence). There are 14 residues in the CDR3. The V end lost 5 bases, the J end lost 4 bases, and 14 bases lay between the germline ends.

This clonotype is deemed medium-sized. Being off target in a library aimed at alpha chains, this beta chain has a size of little meaning. The J gene is TRBJ2-5, the V gene TRBV6-6, with TRBD1 matching over 7 bases. With V trimmed by 5 bases and J by 5 bases, 11 bases remained unmatched. The CDR3 is 15 residues long. Germline V gene data show CDR1 as MNHNY and CDR2 as SVGAGI (reference sequence). CDR3 loop: CASSLLSGQAETQYF. DNA for the CDR3: TGTGCCAGCAGTCTGCTATCAGGACAGGCGGAGACCCAGTACTTC.

This clonotype is classed as large. This beta chain slipped into a library made for alpha chains as a stray read, so its size is not meaningful. The chain combines TRBV28 with TRBJ2-1, with 13 bases that match TRBD2. CDR1 and CDR2 from the germline V gene are MDHEN and SYDVKM. V lost 3 bases to trimming and J lost 0 bases; unmatched junction nucleotides: 8. The CDR3 length is 19 residues. The CDR3 here is CASSFRLAGGRSSYNEQFF. DNA of the CDR3: TGTGCCAGCAGTTTTAGACTAGCGGGAGGAAGGAGCTCCTACAATGAGCAGTTCTTC.

By proportion, this clonotype is medium-sized. This beta chain is a stray read from a library made for alpha chains; its abundance is not meaningful. This chain joins TRBV6-5 and TRBJ1-1, with TRBD1 as a possible D gene (6 bases). The V and J ends lost 5 bases and 3 bases respectively, with 19 bases between them. Looked up from germline, CDR1 is MNHEY and CDR2 is SVGAGI. The CDR3 is 16 residues long. CDR3 nucleotides: TGTGCCAGCAGTACCCCGGGGGGCCGGCGGCACACTGAAGCTTTCTTT. Protein sequence: CASSTPGGRRHTEAFF.

In its sample, this clonotype is medium-sized (0.01 to 0.1%). This beta chain came through as a stray read in a library set up for alpha chains, and its size says little. The chain recombines TRBV5-1 with TRBJ2-7; D perhaps matches TRBD1 (5 bases). V lost 3 bases and J 7 bases, leaving 23 bases between the germline ends. CDR3 length equals 16 residues. Germline lookup yields CDR1 SGHRS and CDR2 YFSETQ. As DNA, the CDR3 is TGCGCCAGCAGCTACTTACAGGTGGGCCCCTTCTCTGAGCAGTACTTC. This sequence encodes CASSYLQVGPFSEQYF. The entire variable domain, with the rest obtained from reference TRBV5-1 and TRBJ2-7, is as follows: KAGVTQTPRYLIKTRGQQVTLSCSPISGHRSVSWYQQTPGQGLQFLFEYFSETQRNKGNFPGRFSGRQFSNSRSEMNVSTLELGDSALYLCASSYLQVGPFSEQYFGPGTRLTVT.

Worth noting for this clonotype: This beta chain is off target for a library built for alpha chains, so its abundance means little. The V call is TRBV18, the J call TRBJ1-4; no clear D. The germline V gene has CDR1 KGHSH and CDR2 LQKENI. The CDR3 covers 14 residues. Trimming took off 2 bases at V and 7 bases at J, with 11 bases between the two ends. This CDR3 reads CASSPLGSSEKLFF. DNA for the CDR3: TGTGCCAGCTCACCATTAGGATCGAGTGAAAAACTGTTTTTT.

Details on this clonotype: This beta chain turned up in a library designed for alpha chains; as an off-target read, its abundance says little. The chain has TRBV19 and TRBJ2-2; D call uncertain. Germline CDR1 LNHDA, CDR2 SQIVND (reference sequence). V lost 4 bases and J lost 1, with 16 bases in between. The CDR3 sequence is 17 residues long. In DNA form, the CDR3 reads TGTGCCAGTAGTACGAGCTCCGGTCTAGAGAACACCGGGGAGCTGTTTTTT. It encodes CASSTSSGLENTGELFF.

Comments on this clonotype: A library prepared for alpha chains yielded this beta chain as an off-target read; its size is of little meaning. The chain joins TRBV27 to TRBJ2-3, with 10 bases aligning to TRBD2. The CDR3 runs 15 residues. With V trimmed by 5 bases and J by 5 bases, 7 bases remained unmatched. Germline V gene data show CDR1 as MNHEY and CDR2 as SMNVEV (reference sequence). The CDR3 DNA sequence: TGTGCCAGCAGTGTTCTAGCGGGAGTCGAAGATACGCAGTATTTT. It encodes CASSVLAGVEDTQYF.

By proportion, this clonotype is large. Little can be read into the size of this beta chain, an off-target read in a library designed for alpha chains. J is TRBJ1-2 and V is TRBV7-9, with D unresolved. The germline V gene has CDR1 SEHNR and CDR2 FQNEAQ (reference sequence). CDR3 length: 15 amino acids. Deletions cut 1 base from V and 6 bases from J, with 15 bases between. The CDR3 nucleotides are TGTGCCAGCAGCTTAGATTCCGGGATCGCAAATGGCTACACCTTC. Translating gives CASSLDSGIANGYTF.

This clonotype ranks as medium-sized. This beta chain is off target for a library built for alpha chains, so its abundance means little. This chain connects TRBV28 to TRBJ1-1, with unresolved D. Germline V lookup: CDR1 MDHEN, CDR2 SYDVKM. The V end lost 0 bases, the J end lost 12 bases, and 23 bases lay between the germline ends. The CDR3 sequence is 16 residues long. The CDR3 sequence: CASSLWITRTGRPPFF. The CDR3 bases are TGTGCCAGCAGTTTATGGATAACTCGGACGGGCCGACCGCCTTTCTTT.

This clonotype was counted between two and nine times. This beta chain appears as a stray read in a library generated for alpha chains; its size is not informative. The chain joins TRBV10-2 to TRBJ1-2; D gene ambiguous. This CDR3 comprises 14 residues. V was clipped by 0 bases and J by 4 bases, with 9 bases between them. CDR1 WSHSY and CDR2 SAAADI come from the germline V gene. The DNA of the CDR3 is TGCGCCAGCAGTGAGTCTGCCGGAACCTATGGCTACACCTTC. Its protein is CASSESAGTYGYTF.

As for this clonotype: This beta chain is an off-target read within a library intended for alpha chains, so its frequency means little. The CDR3 protein is CASSLSGVQETQYF. Written as DNA, the CDR3 is TGTGCCAGCAGCCTCTCGGGAGTCCAAGAGACCCAGTACTTC. V and J are TRBV5-4 and TRBJ2-5; D might be TRBD2 (6 bases). Germline CDR1 reads SGHNT; CDR2 reads YYREEE (reference sequence). V lost 4 bases, J lost 1 base, and 11 bases lay in between. The CDR3 covers 14 residues.